The source of this TCR beta chain is a study of cytomegalovirus exposure and HLA in healthy donors. Study observations and caveats: Among the CMV-associated chains, three were confirmed in vitro as specific for CMV antigens. Most observed TCR sequences were rare, whereas some public TCRs were detected in many donors. Reports indicated that the classifier achieved high specificity and sensitivity in diagnosing cytomegalovirus status.

Germline-derived CDR1 and CDR2 are SGDLS and YYNGEE. Trimming at V came to 0 bases and at J to 4 bases, leaving 5 bases not matched to a gene. The CDR3 consists of 15 residues. A note on this clone: Antigen unknown.

Method: immunoSEQ multiplex PCR; TCRdb's copy keeps in-frame clones and lacks some. The table shows 170,000 or so clones, with roughly 80% occurring only once. This sequence originates from a young woman in good health and CMV-seropositive. The sequenced material came from PBMCs. The chain links TRBV9 to TRBJ1-2, with TRBD1 identical over 8 bases. CDR3: CASSVAPQGGYGYTF. The DNA for the CDR3 is TGTGCCAGCAGCGTAGCTCCACAGGGGGGCTATGGCTACACCTTC.